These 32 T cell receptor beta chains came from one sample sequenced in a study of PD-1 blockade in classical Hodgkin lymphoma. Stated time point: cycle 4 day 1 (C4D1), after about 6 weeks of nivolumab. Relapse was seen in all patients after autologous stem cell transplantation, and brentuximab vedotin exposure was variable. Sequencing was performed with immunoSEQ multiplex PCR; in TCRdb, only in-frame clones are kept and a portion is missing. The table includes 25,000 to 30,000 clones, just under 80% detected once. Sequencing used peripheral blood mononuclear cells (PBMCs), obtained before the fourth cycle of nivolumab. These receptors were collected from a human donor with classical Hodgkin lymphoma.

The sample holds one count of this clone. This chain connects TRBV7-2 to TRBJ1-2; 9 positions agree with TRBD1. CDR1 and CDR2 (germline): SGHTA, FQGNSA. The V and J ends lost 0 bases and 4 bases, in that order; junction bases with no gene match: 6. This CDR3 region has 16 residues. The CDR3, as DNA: TGTGCCAGCAGCTTAGCCGCGACGGGACAGGGCTATGGCTACACCTTC. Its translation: CASSLAATGQGYGYTF.

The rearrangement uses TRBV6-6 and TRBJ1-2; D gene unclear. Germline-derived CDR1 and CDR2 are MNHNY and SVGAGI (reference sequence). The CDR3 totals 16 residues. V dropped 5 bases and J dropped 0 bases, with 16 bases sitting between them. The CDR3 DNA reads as TGTGCCAGCAGTAAATCGAAACAGTTTGCTAACTATGGCTACACCTTC. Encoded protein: CASSKSKQFANYGYTF.

The CDR3 is CASSLVGHLGKTQYF. The CDR3 coding sequence is TGTGCCAGCAGTTTAGTCGGTCACCTCGGAAAGACCCAGTACTTC. The genes are TRBV28 and TRBJ2-5, with D uncertain. The CDR3 has 15 amino acids. In germline, CDR1 is MDHEN, CDR2 SYDVKM. V was clipped by 2 bases and J by 6 bases, with 16 bases between them.

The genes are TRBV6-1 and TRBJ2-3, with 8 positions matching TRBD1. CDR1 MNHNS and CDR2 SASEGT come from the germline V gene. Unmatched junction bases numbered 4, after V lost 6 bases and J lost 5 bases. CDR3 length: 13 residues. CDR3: CASRDRVLDTQYF. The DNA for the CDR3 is TGTGCCAGCAGGGACAGGGTTTTAGATACGCAGTATTTT.

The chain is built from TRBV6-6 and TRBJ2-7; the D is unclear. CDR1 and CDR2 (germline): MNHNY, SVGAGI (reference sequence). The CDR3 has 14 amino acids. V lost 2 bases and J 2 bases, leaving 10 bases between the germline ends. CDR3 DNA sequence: TGTGCCAGCAGTTACACCCGCGGAGCCTACGAGCAGTACTTC. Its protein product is CASSYTRGAYEQYF.

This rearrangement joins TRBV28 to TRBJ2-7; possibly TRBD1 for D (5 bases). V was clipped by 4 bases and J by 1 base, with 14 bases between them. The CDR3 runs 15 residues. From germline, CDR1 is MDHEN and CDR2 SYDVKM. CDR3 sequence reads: CASSSQPGLSYEQYF. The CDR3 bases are TGTGCCAGCAGTTCCCAGCCAGGGTTGTCCTACGAGCAGTACTTC.

CDR3 loop: CASSFRTGGGYTF. Written as DNA, the CDR3 is TGTGCCAGCAGTTTTCGGACGGGCGGGGGCTACACCTTC. The chain joins TRBV28 to TRBJ1-2; D is unresolved. The CDR3 extends over 13 amino acids. The V end lost 3 bases, the J end lost 8 bases, and 13 bases lay between the germline ends. CDR1 and CDR2 from the germline V gene are MDHEN and SYDVKM.

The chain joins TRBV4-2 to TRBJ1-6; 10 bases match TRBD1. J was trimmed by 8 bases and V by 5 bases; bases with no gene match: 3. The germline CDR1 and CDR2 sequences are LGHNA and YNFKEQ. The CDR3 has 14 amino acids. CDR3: CASSKGQGDSPLHF. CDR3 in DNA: TGTGCCAGCAGCAAAGGACAGGGGGATTCACCCCTCCACTTT.

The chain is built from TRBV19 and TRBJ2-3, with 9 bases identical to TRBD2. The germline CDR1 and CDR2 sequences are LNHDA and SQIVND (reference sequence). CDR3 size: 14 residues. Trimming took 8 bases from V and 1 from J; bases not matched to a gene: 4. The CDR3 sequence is CASAGGAGTDTQYF. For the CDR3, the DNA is TGTGCCAGTGCGGGAGGGGCTGGCACAGATACGCAGTATTTT.

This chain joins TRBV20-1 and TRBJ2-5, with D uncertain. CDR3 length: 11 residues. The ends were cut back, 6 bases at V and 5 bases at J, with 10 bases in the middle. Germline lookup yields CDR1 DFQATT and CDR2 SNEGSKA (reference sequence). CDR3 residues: CSAKEMETQYF. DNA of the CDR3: TGCAGTGCCAAGGAAATGGAGACCCAGTACTTC.

The CDR3 loop reads CASSYGQFYEQYF. The CDR3 DNA sequence: TGTGCCAGCAGCTATGGACAGTTCTACGAGCAGTACTTC. The chain joins TRBV6-5 to TRBJ2-7, with a tentative D call TRBD1 (6 bases). Germline CDR1 and CDR2: MNHEY and SVGAGI. The CDR3 loop spans 13 amino acids. The V end lost 6 bases, the J end lost 3 bases, and 12 bases lay between the germline ends.

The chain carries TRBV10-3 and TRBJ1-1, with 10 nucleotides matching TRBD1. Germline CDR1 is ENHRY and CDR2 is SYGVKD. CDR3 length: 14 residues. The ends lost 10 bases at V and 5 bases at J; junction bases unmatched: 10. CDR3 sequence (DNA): TGTGCCACCAGGGGGACAGGGGCGGATACTGAAGCTTTCTTT. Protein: CATRGTGADTEAFF.

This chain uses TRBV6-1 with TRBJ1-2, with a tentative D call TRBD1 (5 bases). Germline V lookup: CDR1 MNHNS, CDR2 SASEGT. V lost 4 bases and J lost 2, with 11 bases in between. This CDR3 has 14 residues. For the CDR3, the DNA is TGTGCCAGCAGTGCCGGGACGGTAAACTATGGCTACACCTTC. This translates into CASSAGTVNYGYTF.

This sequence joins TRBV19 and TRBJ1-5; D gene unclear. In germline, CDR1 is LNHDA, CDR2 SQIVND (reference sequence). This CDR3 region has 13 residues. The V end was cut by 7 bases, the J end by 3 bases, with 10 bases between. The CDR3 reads CASTTAYNQPQHF. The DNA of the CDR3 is TGTGCCAGTACAACGGCTTACAATCAGCCCCAGCATTTT.

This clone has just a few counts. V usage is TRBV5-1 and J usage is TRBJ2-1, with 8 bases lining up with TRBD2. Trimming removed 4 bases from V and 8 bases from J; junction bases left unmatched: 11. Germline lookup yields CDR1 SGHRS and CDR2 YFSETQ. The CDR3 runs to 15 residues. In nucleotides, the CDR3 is TGCGCCAGCAGCGGGACCGGGACTAGTACCGATGAGCAGTTCTTC. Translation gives CASSGTGTSTDEQFF. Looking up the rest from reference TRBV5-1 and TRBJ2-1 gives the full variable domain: KAGVTQTPRYLIKTRGQQVTLSCSPISGHRSVSWYQQTPGQGLQFLFEYFSETQRNKGNFPGRFSGRQFSNSRSEMNVSTLELGDSALYLCASSGTGTSTDEQFFGPGTRLTVL.

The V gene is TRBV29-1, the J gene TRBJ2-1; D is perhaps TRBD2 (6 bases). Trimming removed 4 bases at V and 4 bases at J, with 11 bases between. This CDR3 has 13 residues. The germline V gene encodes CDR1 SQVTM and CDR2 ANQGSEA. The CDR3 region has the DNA TGCAGCGTTGGGGGGGTTTCTTACAATGAGCAGTTCTTC. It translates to CSVGGVSYNEQFF.

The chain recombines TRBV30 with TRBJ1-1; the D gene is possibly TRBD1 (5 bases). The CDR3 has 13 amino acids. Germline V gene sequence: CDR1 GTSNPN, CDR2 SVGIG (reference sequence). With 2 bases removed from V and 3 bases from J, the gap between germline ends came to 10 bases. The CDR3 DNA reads TGTGCCTGGAGTCGAGGGGTCTACACTGAAGCTTTCTTT. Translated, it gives CAWSRGVYTEAFF. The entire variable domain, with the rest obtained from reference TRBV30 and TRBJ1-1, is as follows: SQTIHQWPATLVQPVGSPLSLECTVEGTSNPNLYWYRQAAGRGLQLLFYSVGIGQISSEVPQNLSASRPQDRQFILSSKKLLLSDSGFYLCAWSRGVYTEAFFGQGTRLTVV.

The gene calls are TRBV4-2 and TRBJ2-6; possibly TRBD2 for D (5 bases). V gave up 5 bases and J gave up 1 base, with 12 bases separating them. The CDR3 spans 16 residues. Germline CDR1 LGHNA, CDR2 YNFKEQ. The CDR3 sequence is CASSLEVGSGANVLTF. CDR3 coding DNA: TGTGCCAGCAGCTTGGAGGTGGGGTCTGGGGCCAACGTCCTGACTTTC.

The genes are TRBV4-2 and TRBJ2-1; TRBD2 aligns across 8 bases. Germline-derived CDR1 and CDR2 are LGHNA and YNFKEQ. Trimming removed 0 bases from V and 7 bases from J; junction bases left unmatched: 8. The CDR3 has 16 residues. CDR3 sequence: CASSQEAAGVGNEQFF. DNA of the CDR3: TGTGCCAGCAGCCAAGAGGCAGCGGGAGTGGGTAATGAGCAGTTCTTC.

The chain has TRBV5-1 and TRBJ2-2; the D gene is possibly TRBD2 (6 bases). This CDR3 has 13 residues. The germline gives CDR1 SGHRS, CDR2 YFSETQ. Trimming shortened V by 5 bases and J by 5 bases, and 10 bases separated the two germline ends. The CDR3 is CASRAGSTGELFF. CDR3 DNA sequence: TGCGCCAGCAGGGCGGGATCAACCGGGGAGCTGTTTTTT.

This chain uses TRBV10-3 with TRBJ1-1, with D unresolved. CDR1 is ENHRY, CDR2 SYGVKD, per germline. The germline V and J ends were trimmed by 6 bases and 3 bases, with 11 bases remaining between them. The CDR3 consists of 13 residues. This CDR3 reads CAISGRMDTEAFF. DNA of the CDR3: TGTGCCATCAGCGGCCGTATGGACACTGAAGCTTTCTTT.

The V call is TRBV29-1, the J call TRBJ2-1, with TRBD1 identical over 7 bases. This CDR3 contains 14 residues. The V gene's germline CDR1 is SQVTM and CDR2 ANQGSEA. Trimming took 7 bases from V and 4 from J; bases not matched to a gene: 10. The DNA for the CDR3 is TGCAGCGCCAGACAGGGTTTGGGATACAATGAGCAGTTCTTC. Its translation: CSARQGLGYNEQFF.

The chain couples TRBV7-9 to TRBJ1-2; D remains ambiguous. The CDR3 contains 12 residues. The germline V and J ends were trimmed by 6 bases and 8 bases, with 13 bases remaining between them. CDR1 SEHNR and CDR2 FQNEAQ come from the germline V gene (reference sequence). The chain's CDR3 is CASRSGLQGYTF. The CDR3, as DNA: TGTGCCAGCAGGTCAGGTCTTCAAGGCTACACCTTC. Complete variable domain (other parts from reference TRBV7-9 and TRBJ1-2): DTGVSQNPRHKITKRGQNVTFRCDPISEHNRLYWYRQTLGQGPEFLTYFQNEAQLEKSRLLSDRFSAERPKGSFSTLEIQRTEQGDSAMYLCASRSGLQGYTFGSGTRLTVV.

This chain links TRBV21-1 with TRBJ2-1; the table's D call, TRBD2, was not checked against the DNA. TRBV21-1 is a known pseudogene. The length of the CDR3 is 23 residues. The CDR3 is CASSNPSSLWTSGREWMYNEQFF. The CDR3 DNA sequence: TGTGCCAGCAGCAACCCCTCCTCCTTGTGGACTAGCGGGAGAGAATGGATGTACAATGAGCAGTTCTTC.

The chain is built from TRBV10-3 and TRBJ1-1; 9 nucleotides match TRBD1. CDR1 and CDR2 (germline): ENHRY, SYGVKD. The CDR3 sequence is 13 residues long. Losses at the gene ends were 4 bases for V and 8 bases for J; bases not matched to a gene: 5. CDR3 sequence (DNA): TGTGCCATCAGTGCCGGGACAGGGTTGGAAGCTTTCTTT. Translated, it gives CAISAGTGLEAFF.

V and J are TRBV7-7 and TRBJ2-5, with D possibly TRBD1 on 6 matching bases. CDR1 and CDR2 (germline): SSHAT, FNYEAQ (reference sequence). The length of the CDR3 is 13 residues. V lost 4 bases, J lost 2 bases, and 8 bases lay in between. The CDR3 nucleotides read TGTGCCAGCAGCTACAGGGTGCAAGAGACCCAGTACTTC. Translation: CASSYRVQETQYF. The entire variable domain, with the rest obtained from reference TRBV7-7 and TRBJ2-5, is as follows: GAGVSQSPRYKVTKRGQDVTLRCDPISSHATLYWYQQALGQGPEFLTYFNYEAQPDKSGLPSDRFSAERPEGSISTLTIQRTEQRDSAMYRCASSYRVQETQYFGPGTRLLVL.

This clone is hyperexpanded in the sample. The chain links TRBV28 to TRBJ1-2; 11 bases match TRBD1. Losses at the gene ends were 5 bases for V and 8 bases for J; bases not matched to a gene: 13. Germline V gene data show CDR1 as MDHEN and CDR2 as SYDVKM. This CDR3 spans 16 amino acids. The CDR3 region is CASSPQSWTGGSGYTF. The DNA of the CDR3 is TGTGCCAGCAGTCCCCAGAGTTGGACAGGGGGCTCAGGCTACACCTTC.

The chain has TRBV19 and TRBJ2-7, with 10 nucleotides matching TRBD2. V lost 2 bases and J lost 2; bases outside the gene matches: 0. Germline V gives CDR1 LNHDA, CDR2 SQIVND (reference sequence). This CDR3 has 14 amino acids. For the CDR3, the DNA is TGTGCCAGTAGTATAACTAGCGGGACCTACGAGCAGTACTTC. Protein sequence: CASSITSGTYEQYF.

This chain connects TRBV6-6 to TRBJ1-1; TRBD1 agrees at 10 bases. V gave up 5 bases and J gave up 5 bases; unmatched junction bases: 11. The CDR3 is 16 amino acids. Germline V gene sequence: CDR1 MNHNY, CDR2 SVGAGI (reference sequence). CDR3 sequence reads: CASSTDRGLITTEAFF. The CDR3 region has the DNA TGTGCCAGCAGTACCGACAGGGGGCTTATTACGACTGAAGCTTTCTTT.

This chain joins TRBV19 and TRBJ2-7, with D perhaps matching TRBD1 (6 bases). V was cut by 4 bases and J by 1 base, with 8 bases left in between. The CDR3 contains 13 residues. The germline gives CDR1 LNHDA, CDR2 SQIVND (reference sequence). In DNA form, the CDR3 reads TGTGCCAGTAGTACCGGACAGTCCTACGAGCAGTACTTC. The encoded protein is CASSTGQSYEQYF.

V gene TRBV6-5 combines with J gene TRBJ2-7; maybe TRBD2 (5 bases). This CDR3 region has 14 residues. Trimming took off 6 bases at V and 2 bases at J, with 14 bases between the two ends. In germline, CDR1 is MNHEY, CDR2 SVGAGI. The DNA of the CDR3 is TGTGCCAGCAGCCGAACTAGAAACACCTACGAGCAGTACTTC. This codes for CASSRTRNTYEQYF.

For the CDR3, the DNA is TGTGCCAGCAGCTTGAAGGCTGGCTATGGCTACACCTTC. Protein product: CASSLKAGYGYTF. This chain joins TRBV5-6 and TRBJ1-2; D ambiguous. The CDR3 loop spans 13 amino acids. V was cut by 1 base and J by 4 bases, with 8 bases left in between. Germline CDR1 reads SGHDT; CDR2 reads YYEEEE.